This TCR beta chain was sequenced in a study of blood T cell repertoires in COVID-19. Study at large: COVID-19 samples from acute and convalescent phases originated in the United States, Italy and Spain. The cDNA or gDNA used as material had been derived from T cells, B-cell-depleted T cells, or PBMCs.

Germline-derived CDR1 and CDR2 are SNHLY and FYNNEI. This CDR3 has 11 amino acids. V gave up 8 bases and J gave up 13 bases, with 17 bases separating them. Per the study methods: Amplification from reference gene primers served as the basis for estimated nucleated cell counts. Using immunoSEQ multiplex PCR, the repertoire was profiled, and TCRdb retains in-frame clones only, with some absent. V and J calls and clone size are given by that table; D and trimming were obtained from the DNA. The top ten hold around 1.6% of the sample, which has 130,000 to 150,000 clones, approximately 89% seen once. The receptor's source is a human donor in a cohort sampled during active COVID-19. The chain joins TRBV2 to TRBJ2-5; D uncertain. Sequencing was performed on peripheral blood. The CDR3 is CASDQDTAPYF. The CDR3 DNA reads as TGTGCCAGCGACCAAGACACCGCTCCGTACTTC.